One sample yielded the 29 T cell receptor beta chains listed below, sequenced in a study of shared clonotypes between healthy human individuals. Clones were read by immunoSEQ multiplex PCR, and TCRdb kept only the in-frame ones, dropping some. Among millions of clones listed, under 95% were seen once. Naive CD8 cells lacked CD45RO and underwent positive selection for CCR7, leaving out terminally differentiated effector memory CD45RA+ cells. The sequenced sample was naive CD8+ T cells from PBMCs. The receptors were sampled from a man between 18 and 29 years old in good health. Some clones in this sample may be carry-over from other donors' samples.

V gene TRBV6-6 combines with J gene TRBJ2-7, with 7 positions matching TRBD1. The V and J ends lost 6 bases and 5 bases, in that order; junction bases with no gene match: 4. The CDR3 contains 12 residues. Germline lookup yields CDR1 MNHNY and CDR2 SVGAGI (reference sequence). CDR3 bases: TGTGCCAGCAGACAGGGGCACAACGAGCAGTACTTC. It is translated as CASRQGHNEQYF.

The chain employs TRBV7-7 and TRBJ2-2, with 10 bases aligning to TRBD1. CDR1 and CDR2 from the germline V gene are SSHAT and FNYEAQ (reference sequence). The V and J ends lost 4 bases and 6 bases, in that order; junction bases with no gene match: 8. The CDR3 covers 16 residues. The CDR3 reads CASSSYRDRGSGELFF. CDR3 bases: TGTGCCAGCAGCTCCTACCGGGACAGGGGATCCGGGGAGCTGTTTTTT.

CDR3 sequence: CASSYDPTGELFF. CDR3 sequence (DNA): TGTGCCAGCAGCTACGACCCAACCGGGGAGCTGTTTTTT. This chain connects TRBV14 to TRBJ2-2; D ambiguous. This CDR3 has 13 amino acids. V was cut by 5 bases and J by 5 bases, with 9 bases left in between. The germline V gene encodes CDR1 SGHDN and CDR2 FVKESK.

This chain joins TRBV6-6 and TRBJ2-7, with D perhaps being TRBD1 or TRBD2 (5 bases each). Germline V gene sequence: CDR1 MNHNY, CDR2 SVGAGI (reference sequence). The CDR3 extends over 13 amino acids. Deletions cut 5 bases from V and 5 bases from J, with 13 bases between. The CDR3 nucleotides are TGTGCCAGCAGTCACGGACGGGACGACGAGCAGTACTTC. Translating gives CASSHGRDDEQYF.

This clone showed up just once. The V gene is TRBV28, the J gene TRBJ1-5; the D is unclear. CDR1 and CDR2 (germline): MDHEN, SYDVKM. V lost 1 base and J 0 bases, leaving 7 bases between the germline ends. The CDR3 has 15 residues. The CDR3 is CASSLSTGSNQPQHF. The CDR3 DNA reads as TGTGCCAGCAGTTTATCCACGGGTAGCAATCAGCCCCAGCATTTT.

The chain recombines TRBV27 with TRBJ1-1, with D possibly matching TRBD1 (5 bases). CDR1 and CDR2 from the germline V gene are MNHEY and SMNVEV (reference sequence). V gave up 1 base and J gave up 1 base, with 10 bases separating them. The CDR3 loop spans 15 amino acids. The CDR3 coding sequence is TGTGCCAGCAGTTTATGGGCTGGGGCGAACACTGAAGCTTTCTTT. Residues: CASSLWAGANTEAFF.

This sequence joins TRBV6-6 and TRBJ1-2, with no clear D. The ends were cut back, 2 bases at V and 6 bases at J, with 10 bases in the middle. CDR1 is MNHNY, CDR2 SVGAGI, per germline (reference sequence). The CDR3 length is 13 residues. The CDR3 region has the DNA TGTGCCAGCAGTTACGAATATACAAATGGCTACACCTTC. As protein: CASSYEYTNGYTF.

This chain connects TRBV4-1 to TRBJ1-4; maybe TRBD1 (6 bases). The V end was cut by 1 base, the J end by 8 bases, with 14 bases between. Per the germline V gene, CDR1 is MGHRA and CDR2 is YSYEKL. The CDR3 covers 15 residues. The CDR3 loop is CASSQVPGVYEKLFF. The CDR3 DNA reads as TGCGCCAGCAGCCAAGTACCAGGGGTATACGAAAAACTGTTTTTT.

The rearrangement uses TRBV2 and TRBJ1-4, with D perhaps matching TRBD1 (5 bases). Germline values: CDR1 SNHLY, CDR2 FYNNEI. The CDR3 length is 13 residues. V lost 8 bases and J 8 bases, leaving 15 bases between the germline ends. Here the CDR3 DNA reads TGTGCCAGCCGGGGCAACGGTTGGGAAAAACTGTTTTTT. Its translation is CASRGNGWEKLFF.

This clone was detected once. CDR3: CASSGRLAVDHEQYF. DNA for the CDR3: TGCGCCAGCAGTGGGAGACTAGCGGTAGACCACGAGCAGTACTTC. The genes are TRBV10-1 and TRBJ2-7; the match to TRBD2 covers 9 bases. Germline assignment: CDR1 WNHNN and CDR2 SYGVQD (reference sequence). This CDR3 has 15 amino acids. The ends lost 4 bases at V and 5 bases at J; junction bases unmatched: 9.

This sequence joins TRBV28 and TRBJ1-5; D unresolved. The CDR3 is made up of 12 amino acids. Germline CDR1 is MDHEN and CDR2 is SYDVKM. The CDR3 spells CAAGSPNQPQHF. CDR3 in DNA: TGTGCGGCGGGCAGCCCCAATCAGCCCCAGCATTTT. Full variable domain (remainder filled in from reference TRBV28 and TRBJ1-5): DVKVTQSSRYLVKRTGEKVFLECVQDMDHENMFWYRQDPGLGLRLIYFSYDVKMKEKGDIPEGYSVSREKKERFSLILESASTNQTSMYLCAAGSPNQPQHFGDGTRLSIL.

The gene calls are TRBV9 and TRBJ1-4; D is undetermined. Germline V gene lookup returns CDR1 SGDLS and CDR2 YYNGEE. Trimming cost V 4 bases and J 8 bases, with 12 bases left between them. The CDR3 covers 13 residues. CDR3 residues: CASSTPGNEKLFF. In DNA form, the CDR3 reads TGTGCCAGCAGCACCCCCGGGAACGAAAAACTGTTTTTT.

This chain uses TRBV2 with TRBJ1-2, with TRBD1 matching 8 bases. V lost 1 base to trimming and J lost 4 bases; unmatched junction nucleotides: 8. Germline V gene data show CDR1 as SNHLY and CDR2 as FYNNEI. The CDR3 is made up of 16 amino acids. This CDR3 reads CASSEVAGGMGYGYTF. CDR3 in DNA: TGTGCCAGCAGTGAAGTGGCAGGGGGCATGGGCTATGGCTACACCTTC.

This clone was picked up one time. This same CDR3 is encoded by further DNA sequences in the sample. The V and J genes are TRBV27 and TRBJ2-7; D may be TRBD2 (5 bases). CDR1 is MNHEY and CDR2 is SMNVEV in the germline V gene (reference sequence). V was cut by 5 bases and J by 0 bases, with 8 bases left in between. The CDR3 consists of 13 residues. The CDR3 loop is CASSPGSSYEQYF. Here the CDR3 DNA reads TGTGCCAGCAGTCCGGGGAGCTCCTACGAGCAGTACTTC.

The J gene is TRBJ2-1, the V gene TRBV6-4; 7 nucleotides line up with TRBD2. CDR3 length: 19 residues. Germline CDR1 reads MRHNA; CDR2 reads SNTAGT. The trim removed 0 bases at V and 4 bases at J, leaving 15 bases unmatched. This CDR3 reads CASSDSGYSGSALYNEQFF. The DNA of the CDR3 is TGTGCCAGCAGTGACTCGGGGTATAGCGGGTCAGCCCTATACAATGAGCAGTTCTTC.

The chain links TRBV7-9 to TRBJ2-5, with a weak D call TRBD2 (7 bases). Germline V gives CDR1 SEHNR, CDR2 FQNEAQ (reference sequence). The V gene lost 9 bases and the J gene lost 5 bases, with 16 bases spanning the gap. The CDR3 extends over 13 amino acids. This chain's CDR3 is CARGGGTEETQYF. The CDR3 DNA reads as TGTGCCAGAGGCGGGGGCACGGAGGAGACCCAGTACTTC.

V gene TRBV4-3 combines with J gene TRBJ2-3, with a tentative D call TRBD1 (8 bases). The CDR3 covers 16 residues. V was clipped by 1 base and J by 3 bases, with 14 bases between them. Germline V gene lookup returns CDR1 LGHNA and CDR2 YSLEER. CDR3 amino acids: CASSQGTGRGTDTQYF. In DNA form, the CDR3 reads TGCGCCAGCAGCCAAGGGACAGGGCGGGGGACAGATACGCAGTATTTT.

V gene TRBV4-1 combines with J gene TRBJ1-2; 11 bases are a match to TRBD1. In germline, CDR1 is MGHRA, CDR2 YSYEKL. The CDR3 is 14 amino acids. V gave up 2 bases and J gave up 7 bases; unmatched junction bases: 3. The CDR3 is CASSQPGQGGGYTF. CDR3 in DNA: TGCGCCAGCAGCCAACCGGGACAGGGGGGTGGCTACACCTTC.

The chain recombines TRBV6-1 with TRBJ2-2; D gene uncertain. Per germline, CDR1 MNHNS and CDR2 SASEGT. V lost 9 bases and J lost 1, with 12 bases in between. The CDR3 sequence is 14 residues long. Here the CDR3 reads CASRDPWNTGELFF. The DNA of the CDR3 is TGTGCCAGTAGAGACCCTTGGAACACCGGGGAGCTGTTTTTT.

The rearrangement uses TRBV5-4 and TRBJ2-3; 9 positions agree with TRBD2. Germline CDR1 SGHNT, CDR2 YYREEE (reference sequence). V shed 3 bases and J 3 bases; nucleotides not matched to a gene: 8. The CDR3 length is 16 residues. This CDR3 is CASSSPAGGGTDTQYF. CDR3 nucleotide sequence: TGTGCCAGCAGCTCCCCAGCGGGAGGTGGGACAGATACGCAGTATTTT.

CDR3 loop: CASSSPDRAPDTQYF. The CDR3 DNA follows: TGCGCCAGCAGCTCACCCGACAGGGCCCCAGATACGCAGTATTTT. The chain links TRBV5-1 to TRBJ2-3, with 7 bases matching TRBD1. The germline V gene has CDR1 SGHRS and CDR2 YFSETQ. V trimming: 3 bases; J trimming: 4 bases; junction bases outside the gene matches: 8. The CDR3 loop spans 15 amino acids.

The V call is TRBV27, the J call TRBJ2-3, with TRBD2 matching 9 bases. V shed 0 bases and J 2 bases; nucleotides not matched to a gene: 6. Germline V lookup: CDR1 MNHEY, CDR2 SMNVEV (reference sequence). CDR3 length: 17 amino acids. CDR3 sequence reads: CASSLSLAGTYTDTQYF. The CDR3 DNA reads TGTGCCAGCAGTTTATCTCTAGCGGGGACATACACAGATACGCAGTATTTT.

The V gene is TRBV28, the J gene TRBJ1-1; 8 nucleotides match TRBD1. CDR3 size: 16 residues. The germline gives CDR1 MDHEN, CDR2 SYDVKM. V was pared by 5 bases and J by 8 bases, with 16 bases of the junction left unmatched. The CDR3 coding sequence is TGTGCCAGCAGTCCGGACAGGGACAGCATATTGATGGAAGCTTTCTTT. Residues: CASSPDRDSILMEAFF.

The rearrangement uses TRBV27 and TRBJ2-3; no clear D gene. The CDR3 is made up of 16 amino acids. Trimming left V 4 bases short and J 6 bases short, with 20 bases between. CDR1 and CDR2 (germline): MNHEY, SMNVEV (reference sequence). Here the CDR3 DNA reads TGTGCCAGCAGTTCCCCCACCTTAAAAGGTTCCGATACGCAGTATTTT. Amino acid sequence: CASSSPTLKGSDTQYF.

This chain links TRBV7-9 with TRBJ2-5, with 7 bases matching TRBD1. The CDR3 runs to 14 residues. Germline V gives CDR1 SEHNR, CDR2 FQNEAQ (reference sequence). With 5 bases clipped from V and 5 bases from J, the junction kept 8 bases outside the gene matches. This CDR3 is CASSHVTGWETQYF. CDR3 in DNA: TGTGCCAGCAGCCATGTGACAGGGTGGGAGACCCAGTACTTC.

This rearrangement joins TRBV7-3 to TRBJ1-5, with TRBD1 identical over 7 bases. V trimming: 4 bases; J trimming: 0 bases; junction bases outside the gene matches: 12. Germline CDR1 is SGHTA and CDR2 is FQGTGA. The CDR3 covers 18 residues. CDR3: CASSSRQGDQYSNQPQHF. CDR3 nucleotides: TGTGCCAGCAGCTCCCGGCAGGGGGACCAATATAGCAATCAGCCCCAGCATTTT.

This clone appeared once. The genes are TRBV15 and TRBJ2-1; D is undetermined. The CDR3 spans 19 residues. V lost 0 bases and J 8 bases, leaving 26 bases between the germline ends. CDR1 is LNHNV and CDR2 is YYDKDF in the germline V gene (reference sequence). The CDR3 region has the DNA TGTGCCACCAGCAGAGACCCGCCCCGGGCTAGGGCGATTTTGCATGAGCAGTTCTTC. It yields the protein CATSRDPPRARAILHEQFF. Combining the CDR3 with reference TRBV15 and TRBJ2-1 gives the whole variable domain DAMVIQNPRYQVTQFGKPVTLSCSQTLNHNVMYWYQQKSSQAPKLLFHYYDKDFNNEADTPDNFQSRRPNTSFCFLDIRSPGLGDTAMYLCATSRDPPRARAILHEQFFGPGTRLTVL.

The chain combines TRBV5-8 with TRBJ2-7, with TRBD2 as a possible D gene (5 bases). Per germline, CDR1 SGHTS and CDR2 YDEGEE. CDR3 size: 16 residues. Trimming cost V 0 bases and J 2 bases, with 15 bases left between them. The CDR3 sequence: CASSLGRGTQAYEQYF. The DNA of the CDR3 is TGTGCCAGCAGCTTGGGACGGGGTACCCAGGCCTACGAGCAGTACTTC.

The rearrangement links TRBV10-3 to TRBJ2-7, with D tentatively TRBD2 (6 bases). The CDR3 runs 16 residues. Looked up from germline, CDR1 is ENHRY and CDR2 is SYGVKD. The V end lost 3 bases, the J end lost 2 bases, and 17 bases lay between the germline ends. The CDR3 reads CAISDPGLRTTYEQYF. CDR3 nucleotides: TGTGCCATCAGTGACCCGGGACTCCGGACAACCTACGAGCAGTACTTC.